This entry describes one T cell receptor (beta chain). Its antigen is unknown. This sample is drawn from a study of CD8 T cells in Susac syndrome. Findings and limits, study-wide: The authors acknowledged that their TCR sequencing and HLA analysis involved a relatively small number of individuals.

The ends were cut back, 1 base at V and 0 bases at J, with 7 bases in the middle. CDR1 MNHNS and CDR2 SASEGT come from the germline V gene. This CDR3 is built from 15 residues. TCR beta sequencing covered blood CD8+ and CD4+ T cells. Healthy donors constituted the control group, matched for age and sex. cDNA came from about 0.5 to 1 ug RNA primed by random hexamers. Amplification of TCR beta CDR3 across 54 Vbeta and 13 Jbeta was performed with immunoSEQ multiplex PCR. TCRdb re-analysed the immunoSEQ multiplex PCR reads in MiXCR, keeping a single row per CDR3 protein. The sample lists about 120,000 distinct CDR3 sequences, 85% to 95% seen once, with more than 0.09% in the top ten.

The sequencing input was CD4+ T cells from PBMCs. The chain has TRBV6-1 and TRBJ1-5, with D possibly matching TRBD1 (6 bases). The clonotype originates from a human donor in good health. For the CDR3, the DNA is TGTGCCAGCAGTGAAGGGGACATTAGCAATCAGCCCCAGCATTTT. It codes for CASSEGDISNQPQHF.